This T cell receptor (beta chain) was identified in a study of control samples from healthy donors and cancer patients. TCRdb keeps only in-frame clones here, not all; method: immunoSEQ multiplex PCR. The sample shows around 19,000 clones, around 84% of them seen only once. CDR1 is SEHNR and CDR2 is FQNEAQ in the germline V gene (reference sequence). The V gene lost 5 bases and the J gene lost 5 bases, with 18 bases spanning the gap. The CDR3 covers 15 residues. This chain connects TRBV7-9 to TRBJ1-1; tentatively, D is TRBD1 (5 bases). The origin of this receptor is an older woman with lung cancer. Source material: PBMCs. CDR3 bases: TGTGCCAGCAGCCAATACCGGGACCCGAGGACTGAAGCTTTCTTT. This encodes CASSQYRDPRTEAFF.